The clone carrying this TCR beta chain has a count of ten or more. This entry belongs to a study of T-cell reconstitution after alpha-beta-depleted transplantation in children. Germline loops: CDR1 SGHRS, CDR2 YFSETQ. The CDR3 sequence is 16 residues long. V was pared by 0 bases and J by 3 bases, with 2 bases of the junction left unmatched. This sample's TCRbeta library carried unique molecular identifier barcodes. TCRdb redid the calling of the PCR reads with MiXCR, one entry per CDR3 protein. The sample shows about 230,000 distinct CDR3 sequences, 7.5% to 10% of them seen only once. This TCR was recovered from a human donor who donated a stem cell graft to a child with SCID. This chain connects TRBV5-1 to TRBJ2-7; 14 bases are a match to TRBD2. Specimen: PBMCs from the stem cell graft donor, collected from the stem cell graft. The chain's CDR3 is CASSLGLAGGIYEQYF. The CDR3 nucleotides read TGCGCCAGCAGCTTGGGACTAGCGGGGGGGATCTACGAGCAGTACTTC. Filled out from reference TRBV5-1 and TRBJ2-7, the complete variable domain reads KAGVTQTPRYLIKTRGQQVTLSCSPISGHRSVSWYQQTPGQGLQFLFEYFSETQRNKGNFPGRFSGRQFSNSRSEMNVSTLELGDSALYLCASSLGLAGGIYEQYFGPGTRLTVT.